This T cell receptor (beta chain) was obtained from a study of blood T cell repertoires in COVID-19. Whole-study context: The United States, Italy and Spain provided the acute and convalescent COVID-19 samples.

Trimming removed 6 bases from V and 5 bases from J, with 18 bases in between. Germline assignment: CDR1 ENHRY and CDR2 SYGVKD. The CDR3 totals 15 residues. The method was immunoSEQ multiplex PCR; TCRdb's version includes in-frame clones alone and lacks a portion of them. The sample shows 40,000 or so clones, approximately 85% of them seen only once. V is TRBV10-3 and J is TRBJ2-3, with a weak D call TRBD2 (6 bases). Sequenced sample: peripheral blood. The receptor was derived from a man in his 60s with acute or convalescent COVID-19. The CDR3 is CAISPGLDNLDTQYF. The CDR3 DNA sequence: TGTGCCATCAGCCCGGGACTCGATAACCTAGATACGCAGTATTTT.